The 18 T cell receptor beta chains reported below all come from one sample, sequenced in a study of CD8 T cells in Susac syndrome. RNA, at roughly 0.45 to 1 ug, was reverse transcribed with random hexamers. TCRdb itself ran the immunoSEQ multiplex PCR reads through MiXCR, one entry per CDR3 protein. The sample lists some 130,000 distinct CDR3 sequences, roughly 80% occurring once. Sequencing was performed on CD8+ T cells from PBMCs. All receptors derive from a human donor with multiple sclerosis.

The V call is TRBV5-1, the J call TRBJ1-2, with D uncertain. Trimming took 0 bases from V and 7 from J, leaving 10 bases between them. This CDR3 comprises 13 residues. CDR1 and CDR2 from the germline V gene are SGHRS and YFSETQ. The CDR3 is CASSLVPSRGYTF. The CDR3 coding sequence is TGCGCCAGCAGCTTGGTTCCCTCTCGTGGCTACACCTTC.

The rearrangement links TRBV2 to TRBJ1-5; D is possibly TRBD1 (5 bases). Germline-derived CDR1 and CDR2 are SNHLY and FYNNEI. The CDR3 spans 15 residues. V lost 2 bases and J lost 1, with 9 bases in between. DNA of the CDR3: TGTGCCAGCAGTGAAAGGGGCGCCAGCAATCAGCCCCAGCATTTT. The encoded protein is CASSERGASNQPQHF.

The chain links TRBV10-3 to TRBJ2-1, with D hard to call. The CDR3 has 12 amino acids. The germline CDR1 and CDR2 sequences are ENHRY and SYGVKD. V gave up 3 bases and J gave up 7 bases, with 7 bases separating them. Here the CDR3 reads CAISESRNEQFF. DNA of the CDR3: TGTGCCATCAGTGAATCTAGGAATGAGCAGTTCTTC.

This clonotype was seen just once. V usage is TRBV27 and J usage is TRBJ2-7; D is undetermined. The CDR3 is 13 amino acids. Germline V gene lookup returns CDR1 MNHEY and CDR2 SMNVEV (reference sequence). The V end lost 0 bases, the J end lost 2 bases, and 5 bases lay between the germline ends. This CDR3 reads CASSLSPAYEQYV. Here the CDR3 DNA reads TGTGCCAGCAGTTTATCACCGGCCTACGAGCAGTACGTC.

The V call is TRBV7-9, the J call TRBJ2-1; possibly TRBD2 for D (6 bases). CDR1 SEHNR and CDR2 FQNEAQ come from the germline V gene (reference sequence). Trimming took off 3 bases at V and 8 bases at J, with 20 bases between the two ends. The CDR3 sequence is 16 residues long. The CDR3 sequence is CASSFGRTRGGDEQFF. The CDR3 DNA follows: TGTGCCAGCAGCTTCGGACGAACTCGGGGAGGCGATGAGCAGTTCTTC. Full variable domain (remainder filled in from reference TRBV7-9 and TRBJ2-1): DTGVSQNPRHKITKRGQNVTFRCDPISEHNRLYWYRQTLGQGPEFLTYFQNEAQLEKSRLLSDRFSAERPKGSFSTLEIQRTEQGDSAMYLCASSFGRTRGGDEQFFGPGTRLTVL.

This chain connects TRBV4-1 to TRBJ2-7, with TRBD2 identical over 12 bases. V was pared by 0 bases and J by 0 bases, with 12 bases of the junction left unmatched. This CDR3 contains 20 residues. Germline V gene lookup returns CDR1 MGHRA and CDR2 YSYEKL. The CDR3 DNA reads TGCGCCAGCAGCCAAGAATTTGGGCGGACTAGCGGGGTAAGCTCCTACGAGCAGTACTTC. It is translated as CASSQEFGRTSGVSSYEQYF.

The V and J genes are TRBV4-1 and TRBJ2-1, with D perhaps matching TRBD1 or TRBD2 (6 bases each). Germline CDR1 and CDR2: MGHRA and YSYEKL. V lost 1 base and J lost 7, with 17 bases in between. This CDR3 spans 16 amino acids. The CDR3 region has the DNA TGCGCCAGCAGCCAAGGCGGGACATTAACGCGGAATGAGCAGTTCTTC. Encoded protein: CASSQGGTLTRNEQFF.

This clonotype came up a few times. This chain joins TRBV12-3 or TRBV12-4 and TRBJ2-1, with D unclear. The CDR3 runs to 11 residues. Trimming shortened V by 3 bases and J by 8 bases, and 5 bases separated the two germline ends. CDR3 nucleotide sequence: TGTGCCAGCAGTTTGGTGGATGAGCAGTTCTTC. Translating gives CASSLVDEQFF.

The V call is TRBV15, the J call TRBJ1-5, with 7 nucleotides matching TRBD1. The CDR3 totals 15 residues. The germline gives CDR1 LNHNV, CDR2 YYDKDF (reference sequence). The trim removed 0 bases at V and 7 bases at J, leaving 6 bases unmatched. Here the CDR3 reads CATSRDRGTGQPQHF. The CDR3, as DNA: TGTGCCACCAGCAGAGACAGGGGGACGGGACAGCCCCAGCATTTT.

This clonotype was counted between two and nine times. The J gene is TRBJ2-7, the V gene TRBV2, with TRBD1 as a possible D gene (6 bases). Trimming shortened V by 8 bases and J by 3 bases, and 14 bases separated the two germline ends. CDR1 is SNHLY and CDR2 is FYNNEI in the germline V gene. This CDR3 comprises 13 residues. The CDR3 DNA reads TGTGCCAGCCGAGACAGGCTAGACTACGAGCAGTACTTC. Protein sequence: CASRDRLDYEQYF.

J is TRBJ1-3 and V is TRBV5-4; a possible D gene is TRBD1 (5 bases). V was cut by 2 bases and J by 4 bases, with 25 bases left in between. Germline V CDR1 and CDR2: SGHNT, YYREEE (reference sequence). This CDR3 has 19 amino acids. The CDR3 loop reads CASSFLGEGPDSVGNTIYF. Written as DNA, the CDR3 is TGTGCCAGCAGCTTCTTGGGGGAAGGCCCTGATTCAGTAGGAAACACCATATATTTT.

In this sample, this clonotype turned up once. V usage is TRBV10-1 and J usage is TRBJ2-2, with TRBD1 matching over 9 bases. Per the germline V gene, CDR1 is WNHNN and CDR2 is SYGVQD (reference sequence). After removal of 9 bases from V and 5 bases from J, the junction contained 4 bases not matched to a gene. The CDR3 sequence is 13 residues long. In DNA, the CDR3 is TGCGCCAGACGGGACAGGGAGACCGGGGAGCTGTTTTTT. This encodes CARRDRETGELFF.

V is TRBV20-1 and J is TRBJ1-6; D is unclear. Trimming shortened V by 0 bases and J by 7 bases, and 16 bases separated the two germline ends. The CDR3 sequence is 16 residues long. Germline V gives CDR1 DFQATT, CDR2 SNEGSKA (reference sequence). The CDR3 nucleotides read TGCAGTGCTAGAGATCATAAGGGTGGTGGGAATTCACCCCTCCACTTT. It encodes CSARDHKGGGNSPLHF.

The chain links TRBV6-5 to TRBJ1-5; D remains ambiguous. There are 13 residues in the CDR3. Trimming left V 0 bases short and J 7 bases short, with 7 bases between. Germline CDR1 and CDR2: MNHEY and SVGAGI. The CDR3 region has the DNA TGTGCCAGCAGTTACTCGATCGGCCAGCCCCAGCATTTT. Encoded protein: CASSYSIGQPQHF.

The CDR3 loop reads CASGLDPRERGYTF. Written as DNA, the CDR3 is TGTGCTAGTGGTCTGGATCCCCGGGAGCGTGGCTACACCTTC. J is TRBJ1-2 and V is TRBV12-5; D gene uncertain. The germline V gene has CDR1 LGHNT and CDR2 FRNRAP. This CDR3 is 14 amino acids long. V was shortened by 5 bases and J by 7 bases, with 17 bases between the two germline ends.

The V call is TRBV11-2, the J call TRBJ2-7; D remains unclear. The germline V and J ends were trimmed by 2 bases and 0 bases, with 8 bases remaining between them. The CDR3 sequence is 14 residues long. Germline V gives CDR1 SGHAT, CDR2 FQNNGV. CDR3 nucleotide sequence: TGTGCCAGCAGCTTACACGGAGCCTCCTACGAGCAGTACGTC. Encoded protein: CASSLHGASYEQYV.

The V and J genes are TRBV7-6 and TRBJ1-5, with 8 bases that match TRBD1. Trimming cost V 8 bases and J 3 bases; bases outside gene matches: 12. The germline V gene encodes CDR1 SGHVS and CDR2 FNYEAQ. This CDR3 spans 16 amino acids. The CDR3 loop is CASQEGRGPNNQPQHF. Here the CDR3 DNA reads TGTGCCAGCCAGGAGGGCAGGGGGCCTAACAATCAGCCCCAGCATTTT.

The CDR3 region has the DNA TGTGCCAGCAGCTTAGAAGGGCGTACAGGGACATTTTACTATGGCTACACCTTC. Translating it yields CASSLEGRTGTFYYGYTF. The chain has TRBV7-9 and TRBJ1-2, with D perhaps matching TRBD1 (6 bases). In germline, CDR1 is SEHNR, CDR2 FQNEAQ (reference sequence). This CDR3 is built from 18 residues. V lost 1 base to trimming and J lost 3 bases, with 21 bases between them.